The rows below give T cell receptor beta chains drawn from one sample of a study of blood T cell repertoires in COVID-19. Data came from immunoSEQ multiplex PCR; TCRdb stores just in-frame clones and leaves some out. Of 150,000 to 200,000 clones in the sample, around 89% were seen once. The sample taken for sequencing was PBMCs or T cells enriched from blood (not recorded which). The receptors derive from a woman aged 45-65 years who had recovered from COVID-19. Each CDR3 is given with its conserved first and last residue. Fields, in order: CDR3 DNA, CDR3 protein, J gene, clone size, V gene, D gene. A D gene is named only where the DNA matches it firmly. Clone sizes are given selectively: once, few, many, or a class where the clone is expanded.

DNA: TGTGCCAGCAGTGAAAGGGGGCCCAGCACAGATACGCAGTATTTT
CDR3: CASSERGPSTDTQYF
J: TRBJ2-3
size: NA
V: TRBV2
D: TRBD1

DNA: TGTGCCAGCAGTGAGGGGACAGGGGGCGTTGGCTACACCTTC
CDR3: CASSEGTGGVGYTF
J: TRBJ1-2
size: NA
V: TRBV2
D: TRBD1

DNA: TGTGCCAGCAGCTGGGGGACTAGCGGGGTGGCAGATACGCAGTATTTT
CDR3: CASSWGTSGVADTQYF
J: TRBJ2-3
size: once
V: TRBV5-6
D: TRBD2

DNA: TGTGCCAGCAGCCTCGACTTTAGAAGCAATCAGCCCCAGCATTTT
CDR3: CASSLDFRSNQPQHF
J: TRBJ1-5
size: few
V: TRBV6-5
D: NA

DNA: TGTGCCAGCAGCCAAGATGAGGGCCACTACGAGCAGTACTTC
CDR3: CASSQDEGHYEQYF
J: TRBJ2-7
size: NA
V: TRBV3-1/TRBV3-2
D: NA

DNA: TGTGCCAGCAGCTTAGGGCTAGCGGGGGGACCCTGGGGCACGCAGTATTTT
CDR3: CASSLGLAGGPWGTQYF
J: TRBJ2-3
size: NA
V: TRBV7-2
D: TRBD2

DNA: TGTGCCAGCAGCCAAGCGGGACTAGGGGGAGAGACCCAGTACTTC
CDR3: CASSQAGLGGETQYF
J: TRBJ2-5
size: NA
V: TRBV14
D: TRBD2

DNA: TGTGCCAGCATAGTGAACACCGGGGAGCTGTTTTTT
CDR3: CASIVNTGELFF
J: TRBJ2-2
size: NA
V: TRBV7-8
D: NA

DNA: TGTGCCAGCAGTGTCCACCCGGGCACAGATACGCAGTATTTT
CDR3: CASSVHPGTDTQYF
J: TRBJ2-3
size: NA
V: TRBV6-4
D: NA

DNA: TGCGCCAGCAGTGAGAGGAGGACTAGCGGAGGCAATGAGCAGTTCTTC
CDR3: CASSERRTSGGNEQFF
J: TRBJ2-1
size: NA
V: TRBV10-2
D: TRBD2

DNA: TGTGCCAGCAGCTCAGAGGGGAGGGTTCAGCCCCAGCATTTT
CDR3: CASSSEGRVQPQHF
J: TRBJ1-5
size: once
V: TRBV7-2
D: NA

DNA: TGTGCCAGCAGCGTGGGAGGTAACACTGAAGCTTTCTTT
CDR3: CASSVGGNTEAFF
J: TRBJ1-1
size: NA
V: TRBV14
D: NA

DNA: TGCGCCAGCAGCCAAGAGGACAGAGCTAACTATGGCTACACCTTC
CDR3: CASSQEDRANYGYTF
J: TRBJ1-2
size: NA
V: TRBV4-1
D: NA

DNA: TGTGCCAGCAGTTACGTCTGGACAGGGGGCTATAGGCCCCAGCATTTT
CDR3: CASSYVWTGGYRPQHF
J: TRBJ1-5
size: NA
V: TRBV6-5
D: TRBD1

DNA: TGTGCCAGCAGTCCAATGGAGGGGAGAGAGGATACGCAGTATTTT
CDR3: CASSPMEGREDTQYF
J: TRBJ2-3
size: NA
V: TRBV7-9
D: NA

DNA: TGTGCCACCCGGACAGATCCGGGGTCACTTGAAGCTTTCTTT
CDR3: CATRTDPGSLEAFF
J: TRBJ1-1
size: NA
V: TRBV19
D: NA

DNA: TGTGCCAGCAGATCGACAGGGGGCCCCTCCTACGAGCAGTACTTC
CDR3: CASRSTGGPSYEQYF
J: TRBJ2-7
size: NA
V: TRBV27
D: TRBD1

DNA: TGTGCCAGCAGCTTGGACGCGGGGAGAGACACAGATACGCAGTATTTT
CDR3: CASSLDAGRDTDTQYF
J: TRBJ2-3
size: NA
V: TRBV5-8
D: NA

DNA: TGTGCCAGCAGTGATCCAGGTCGGACCCAGTACTTC
CDR3: CASSDPGRTQYF
J: TRBJ2-5
size: NA
V: TRBV25-1
D: NA

DNA: TGTGCCAGTAGCCTACCGGGACAGGGGAATTCGGCTTTCTTT
CDR3: CASSLPGQGNSAFF
J: TRBJ1-1
size: NA
V: TRBV19
D: TRBD1

DNA: TGCGCCAGCAGCCAAGATCGGGGAAGGTTTGCTTTCTTT
CDR3: CASSQDRGRFAFF
J: TRBJ1-1
size: NA
V: TRBV4-3
D: NA

DNA: TGCGCCAGCAGCTTGGAGGGGGGGGGCAATCAGCCCCAGCATTTT
CDR3: CASSLEGGGNQPQHF
J: TRBJ1-5
size: NA
V: TRBV5-1
D: NA

DNA: TGTGCCAGCAGTTTACTCCTGAACACTGAAGCTTTCTTT
CDR3: CASSLLLNTEAFF
J: TRBJ1-1
size: NA
V: TRBV12-3/TRBV12-4
D: NA

DNA: TGTGCCAGCAGTTACTCCCCTAGGGAGGATGAGCAGTTCTTC
CDR3: CASSYSPREDEQFF
J: TRBJ2-1
size: NA
V: TRBV6-2/TRBV6-3
D: NA

DNA: TGTGCCAGCAGTTTAAGTGGACTTTCCTACGAGCAGTACTTC
CDR3: CASSLSGLSYEQYF
J: TRBJ2-7
size: NA
V: TRBV27
D: NA

DNA: TGTGCCACCAGTGAAGGCGGGGGGGGGCAAGAGACCCAGTACTTC
CDR3: CATSEGGGGQETQYF
J: TRBJ2-5
size: NA
V: TRBV24-1
D: TRBD2

DNA: TGTGCCTGGAGTGTAGATGACAGGGGCTCCCCGTCCCTCCACTTT
CDR3: CAWSVDDRGSPSLHF
J: TRBJ1-6
size: NA
V: TRBV30
D: TRBD1

DNA: TGTGCCAGCAGCCTGAGACAGGGGGCTAGTGAAAAACTGTTTTTT
CDR3: CASSLRQGASEKLFF
J: TRBJ1-4
size: NA
V: TRBV11-2
D: TRBD1

DNA: TGTGCCTGGAAGCGACAGGTGAACACTGAAGCTTTCTTT
CDR3: CAWKRQVNTEAFF
J: TRBJ1-1
size: NA
V: TRBV30
D: NA

DNA: TGCGCCAGCAGCCGCACCCCAAGAAGCGGGGGGGACACCGGGGAGCTGTTTTTT
CDR3: CASSRTPRSGGDTGELFF
J: TRBJ2-2
size: NA
V: TRBV4-3
D: TRBD2

DNA: TGTGCCACCAAGGGGGCAGGGACAGATACGCAGTATTTT
CDR3: CATKGAGTDTQYF
J: TRBJ2-3
size: NA
V: TRBV24-1
D: TRBD1

DNA: TGTGCCAGCACCCTAGGGGGACAGGGGAACACCGGGGAGCTGTTTTTT
CDR3: CASTLGGQGNTGELFF
J: TRBJ2-2
size: NA
V: TRBV7-3
D: TRBD1

DNA: TGTGCCAGCCTCCAGGAGGGGAGCTACGAGCAGTACTTC
CDR3: CASLQEGSYEQYF
J: TRBJ2-7
size: NA
V: TRBV19
D: NA

DNA: TGTGCCAGCAGCTTTTTCGGGGGACAAGAGACCCAGTACTTC
CDR3: CASSFFGGQETQYF
J: TRBJ2-5
size: once
V: TRBV7-9
D: NA

DNA: TGTGCCAGCAGCCTGCGGGCAGATTCACCCCTCCACTTT
CDR3: CASSLRADSPLHF
J: TRBJ1-6
size: once
V: TRBV7-9
D: NA

DNA: TGTGCCAGCAGCTTAGAAACAGGGAGGGCTGAAGCTTTCTTT
CDR3: CASSLETGRAEAFF
J: TRBJ1-1
size: NA
V: TRBV5-4
D: NA

DNA: TGCAGCGTTGAAGATCTTCGGGGGACCCAGGTCGTAGGCACCTTC
CDR3: CSVEDLRGTQVVGTF
J: TRBJ1-2
size: NA
V: TRBV29-1
D: NA

DNA: TGTGCCAGCTCACCGATATGGGGGGGTACTGGCTACACCTTC
CDR3: CASSPIWGGTGYTF
J: TRBJ1-2
size: NA
V: TRBV18
D: NA

DNA: TGTGCCAGCAGCCCGACAGGGGATAACGAGCAGTACTTC
CDR3: CASSPTGDNEQYF
J: TRBJ2-7
size: NA
V: TRBV9
D: TRBD1

DNA: TGTGCCAGCCCTCACGATGCGGGGAGGTTTGGGGAGACCCAGTACTTC
CDR3: CASPHDAGRFGETQYF
J: TRBJ2-5
size: once
V: TRBV2
D: NA

DNA: TGTGCCAGCAGTTTATTCGGCAGGCCTTCTTCAAATCAGCCCCAGCATTTT
CDR3: CASSLFGRPSSNQPQHF
J: TRBJ1-5
size: NA
V: TRBV27
D: NA

DNA: TGTGCCAGCTATAATGGACACACTTCTAACTATGGCTACACCTTC
CDR3: CASYNGHTSNYGYTF
J: TRBJ1-2
size: few
V: TRBV19
D: NA

DNA: TGTGCCAGCAGCCCTTGGGGCCTCCTCGGGGAGCTGTTTTTT
CDR3: CASSPWGLLGELFF
J: TRBJ2-2
size: NA
V: TRBV5-4
D: NA

DNA: TGTGCCAGCAGCCCACAGGGTTATGGCTACACCTTC
CDR3: CASSPQGYGYTF
J: TRBJ1-2
size: NA
V: TRBV5-6
D: NA

DNA: TGTGCCAGCAGCTTGGTTGGGGCTTCTAATGAAAAACTGTTTTTT
CDR3: CASSLVGASNEKLFF
J: TRBJ1-4
size: NA
V: TRBV5-6
D: NA

DNA: TGTGCCAGCTCACGGACAGGGAAATTGAGTGACGGCAATCAGCCCCAGCATTTT
CDR3: CASSRTGKLSDGNQPQHF
J: TRBJ1-5
size: NA
V: TRBV18
D: TRBD1

DNA: TGCAGCGTTTCAGGGAAGTCCTACGAGCAGTACTTC
CDR3: CSVSGKSYEQYF
J: TRBJ2-7
size: NA
V: TRBV29-1
D: NA

DNA: TGTGCCAGTAGTAACCCGGCGGGACAGGGCTATGGCTACACCTTC
CDR3: CASSNPAGQGYGYTF
J: TRBJ1-2
size: NA
V: TRBV19
D: TRBD1

DNA: TGTGCCAGCAGCTCTTTCGGGACTAGCGGGGGCGAGACCCAGTACTTC
CDR3: CASSSFGTSGGETQYF
J: TRBJ2-5
size: NA
V: TRBV7-2
D: TRBD2

DNA: TGTGCCAGCAGCCCTAGGGTGCGGGGGGATGAGTTCTTC
CDR3: CASSPRVRGDEFF
J: TRBJ2-1
size: NA
V: TRBV11-2
D: TRBD2

DNA: TGTGCCAGCAGCCAAGGAGGGGGACAGGGGACTTCTAACTATGGCTACACCTTC
CDR3: CASSQGGGQGTSNYGYTF
J: TRBJ1-2
size: NA
V: TRBV4-2
D: TRBD1

DNA: TGTGCCAGTAGTGGTGGCGGGGGGCGCTGGAACCAAGAGACCCAGTACTTC
CDR3: CASSGGGGRWNQETQYF
J: TRBJ2-5
size: NA
V: TRBV19
D: TRBD2